This TCR beta chain was captured by sequencing in a study of T cells after yellow fever vaccination. Findings and caveats of the study: Some clonotypes, a small share, were shared between CD4 and CD8 compartments. Booster samples showed a return of most primary-vaccination clones (approximately 95% CD4, 80% to 90% CD8).

Concerning this clonotype itself: As yet, its antigen is unknown.

Germline V gives CDR1 DFQATT, CDR2 SNEGSKA (reference sequence). V lost 6 bases and J lost 0, with 9 bases in between. The CDR3 loop spans 14 amino acids. TCRdb re-called the 5' RACE reads with MiXCR, one entry per CDR3 protein. The sample records about 630,000 distinct CDR3 sequences, 9% to 15% being singletons. The chain joins TRBV20-1 to TRBJ2-6; D not certain. The sample here was PBMCs, taken on the day of the yellow fever booster vaccination. The sequence derives from a young man who received the YFV17D yellow fever vaccine. CDR3 in amino acids: CSAPKSSGANVLTF. Written as DNA, the CDR3 is TGCAGTGCACCCAAGAGCTCTGGGGCCAACGTCCTGACTTTC.